This TCR beta chain was captured in a study of blood T cell repertoires in COVID-19. Study overall: T cells, B-cell-depleted T cells, or PBMCs supplied cDNA or gDNA.

Participants, roughly 18 to 90 years old, spanned approximately 25 US areas. Clinical histories supplied by participants themselves formed the basis of cohort assignment. Recovery among Cohort 3 donors was established by two negative PCRs, clearance, or symptom resolution. Profiling relied on immunoSEQ multiplex PCR, and the TCRdb table lists in-frame clones only, not all of them. The sample lists approximately 300,000 clones; roughly 90% were seen once. The germline V gene has CDR1 MDHEN and CDR2 SYDVKM. Trimming removed 4 bases at V and 9 bases at J, with 10 bases between. This CDR3 is 12 amino acids long.

This sequence originates from a woman in her thirties who had recovered from COVID-19. The rearrangement joins TRBV28 to TRBJ1-5, with D unclear. Sequenced input: PBMCs or T cells enriched from blood (not recorded which). The CDR3 here is CASSYYGRPQHF. The CDR3 nucleotides are TGTGCCAGCAGTTACTACGGCCGGCCCCAGCATTTT.